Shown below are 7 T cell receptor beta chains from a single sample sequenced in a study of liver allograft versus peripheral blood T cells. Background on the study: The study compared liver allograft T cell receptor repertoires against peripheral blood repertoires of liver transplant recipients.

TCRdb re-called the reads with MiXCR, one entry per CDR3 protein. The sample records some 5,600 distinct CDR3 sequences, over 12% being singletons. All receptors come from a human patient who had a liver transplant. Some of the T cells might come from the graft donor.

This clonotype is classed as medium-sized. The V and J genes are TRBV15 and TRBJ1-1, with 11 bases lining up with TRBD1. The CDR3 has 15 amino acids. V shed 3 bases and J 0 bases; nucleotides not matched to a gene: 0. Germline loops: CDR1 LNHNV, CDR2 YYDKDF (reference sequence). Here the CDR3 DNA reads TGTGCCACCAGCAGGGACAGGGGGCTGAACACTGAAGCTTTCTTT. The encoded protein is CATSRDRGLNTEAFF.

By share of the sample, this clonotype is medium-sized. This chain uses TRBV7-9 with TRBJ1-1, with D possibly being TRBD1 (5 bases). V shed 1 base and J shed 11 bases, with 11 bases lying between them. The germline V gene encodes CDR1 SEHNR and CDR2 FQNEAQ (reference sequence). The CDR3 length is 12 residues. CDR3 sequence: CASSLVNGGAFF. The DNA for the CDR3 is TGTGCCAGCAGCTTAGTCAACGGGGGGGCTTTCTTT. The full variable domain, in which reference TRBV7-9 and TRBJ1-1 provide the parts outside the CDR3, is DTGVSQNPRHKITKRGQNVTFRCDPISEHNRLYWYRQTLGQGPEFLTYFQNEAQLEKSRLLSDRFSAERPKGSFSTLEIQRTEQGDSAMYLCASSLVNGGAFFGQGTRLTVV.

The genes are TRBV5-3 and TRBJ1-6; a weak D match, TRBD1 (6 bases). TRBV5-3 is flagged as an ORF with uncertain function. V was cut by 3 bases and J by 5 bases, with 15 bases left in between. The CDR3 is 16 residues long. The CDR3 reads CARSSPQGNDNSPLHF. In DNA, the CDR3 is TGTGCCAGAAGCTCACCGCAGGGGAATGATAATTCACCCCTCCACTTT.

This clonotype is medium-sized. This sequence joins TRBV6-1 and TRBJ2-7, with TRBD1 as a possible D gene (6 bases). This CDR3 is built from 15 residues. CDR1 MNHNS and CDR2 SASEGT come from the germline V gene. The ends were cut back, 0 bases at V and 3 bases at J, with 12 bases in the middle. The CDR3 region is CASSEAQGWIYEQYF. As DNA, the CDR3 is TGTGCCAGCAGTGAAGCCCAGGGGTGGATCTACGAGCAGTACTTC.

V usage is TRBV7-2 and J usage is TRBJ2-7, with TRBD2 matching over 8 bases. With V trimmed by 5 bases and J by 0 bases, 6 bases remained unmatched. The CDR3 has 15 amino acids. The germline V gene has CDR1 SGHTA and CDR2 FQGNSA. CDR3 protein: CASSPTLADSYEQYF. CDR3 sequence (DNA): TGTGCCAGCAGCCCCACACTAGCGGACTCCTACGAGCAGTACTTC.

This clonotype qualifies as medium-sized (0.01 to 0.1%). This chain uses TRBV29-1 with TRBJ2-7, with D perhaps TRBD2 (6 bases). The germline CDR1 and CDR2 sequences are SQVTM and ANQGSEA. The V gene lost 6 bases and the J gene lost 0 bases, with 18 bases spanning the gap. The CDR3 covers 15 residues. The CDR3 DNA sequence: TGCAGCGTCCGGCGAAGCGGGTCCCCCTCCTACGAGCAGTACTTC. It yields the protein CSVRRSGSPSYEQYF.

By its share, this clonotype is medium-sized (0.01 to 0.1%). CDR3 loop: CATSRVFPGDEQYF. The CDR3 nucleotides are TGTGCCACCAGCAGAGTCTTCCCGGGAGACGAGCAGTACTTC. The rearrangement uses TRBV15 and TRBJ2-7, with TRBD2 as a possible D gene (6 bases). The CDR3 is made up of 14 amino acids. V lost 1 base and J 5 bases, leaving 12 bases between the germline ends. The germline V gene encodes CDR1 LNHNV and CDR2 YYDKDF (reference sequence).